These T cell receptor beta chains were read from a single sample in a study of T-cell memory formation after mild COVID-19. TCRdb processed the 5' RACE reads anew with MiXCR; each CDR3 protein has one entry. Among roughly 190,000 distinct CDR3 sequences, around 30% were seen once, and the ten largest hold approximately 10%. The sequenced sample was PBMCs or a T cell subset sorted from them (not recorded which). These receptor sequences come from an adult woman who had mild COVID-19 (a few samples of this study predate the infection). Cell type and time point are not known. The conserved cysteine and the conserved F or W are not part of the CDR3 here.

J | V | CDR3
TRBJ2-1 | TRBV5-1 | ASSWTSGAPQQF
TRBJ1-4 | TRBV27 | ASSPDRGSEKLF
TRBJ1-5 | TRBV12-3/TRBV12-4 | ASTLGQGNQPQH
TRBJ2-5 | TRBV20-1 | SIVRPAGETQY
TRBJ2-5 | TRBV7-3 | ASSRGPEETQY
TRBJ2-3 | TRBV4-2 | ASSQRLGADTQY
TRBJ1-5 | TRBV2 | ASSEINGDRAQH
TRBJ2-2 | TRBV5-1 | ASSSGDLNTGELF
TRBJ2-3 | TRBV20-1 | SARVPGSGASDTQY
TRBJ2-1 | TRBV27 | ASSPDRGDFSEQF
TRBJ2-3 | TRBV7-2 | ASSRQGPDTQY
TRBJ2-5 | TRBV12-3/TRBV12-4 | ASMDQPPTQY
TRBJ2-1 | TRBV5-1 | ASSLSGRAVFGYNEQF
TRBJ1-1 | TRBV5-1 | ASSLARGNTEAF
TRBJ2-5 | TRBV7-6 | ASSPLQGETQY
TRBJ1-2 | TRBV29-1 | SVEDRGQSLLRYGYT
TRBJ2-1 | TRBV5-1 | ASIPGDSYYNEQF
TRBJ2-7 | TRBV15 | ATSRGRTGSYEQY
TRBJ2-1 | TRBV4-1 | ASSPIGPSGDNEQF
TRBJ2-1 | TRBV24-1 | ATSDSLYNEQF
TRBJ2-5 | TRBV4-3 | ASSLGTGETQY
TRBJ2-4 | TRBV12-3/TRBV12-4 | ASRLGTTITVGKNIQY
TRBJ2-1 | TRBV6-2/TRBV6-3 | ASRTPTGAGYNEQF
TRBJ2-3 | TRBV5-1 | ASSLEGQGAFVTDTQY
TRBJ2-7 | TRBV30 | AWSYRQGSSYEQY
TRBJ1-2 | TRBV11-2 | ASSGYSTANYGYT
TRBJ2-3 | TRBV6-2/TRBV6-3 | ASSTYATGITDTQY
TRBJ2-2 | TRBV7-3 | ASSLTGGRTGELF
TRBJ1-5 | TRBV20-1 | SARAPLNQPQH
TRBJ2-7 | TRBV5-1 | ASSSGGQGPYEQY
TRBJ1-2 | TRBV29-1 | SVPGTGGNYGYT
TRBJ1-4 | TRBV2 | ASRRQEKLF
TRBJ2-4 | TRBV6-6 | ASSLDRAVKNIQY
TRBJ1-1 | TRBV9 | ASSADPREYTEAF
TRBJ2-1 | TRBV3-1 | ASSPRRDDNEQF
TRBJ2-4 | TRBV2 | ASNPDRGSPKNIQY
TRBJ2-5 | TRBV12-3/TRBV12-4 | ASTRTGEETQY
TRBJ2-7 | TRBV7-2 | ASSLNIFGSSYEQY
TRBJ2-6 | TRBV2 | ASRISPRGAGANVLT
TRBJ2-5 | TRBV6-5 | ASSPEAPIGLAGDEETQY
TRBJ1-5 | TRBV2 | ASRNRTQYSNQPQH
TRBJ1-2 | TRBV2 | ANSEGRYGYT
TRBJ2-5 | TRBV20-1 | SASQLTSGGAFYETQY
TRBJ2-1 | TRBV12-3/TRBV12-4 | ASSRGEGAYNEQF
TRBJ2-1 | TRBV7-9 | ASSPGRGPYNEQF
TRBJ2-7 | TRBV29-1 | SVERSGKQY
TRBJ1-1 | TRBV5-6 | ASSLTDLNTEAF
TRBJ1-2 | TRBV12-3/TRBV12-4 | ASSFQGKLYGYT
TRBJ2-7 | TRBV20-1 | SARTGDSYEQY
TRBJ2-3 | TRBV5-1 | ASSLESPGLAGSFTDTQY
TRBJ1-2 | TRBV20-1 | SAREQDRGYGYT
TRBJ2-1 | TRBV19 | ASNDGHKSEQF
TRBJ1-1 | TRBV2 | ASRSPLGRNTEAF
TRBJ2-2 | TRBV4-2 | ASSQIWTGSGHTGELF
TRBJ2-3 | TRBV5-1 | ASSPGGGLAGVADTQY
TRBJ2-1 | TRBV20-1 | SASEGGAGSDEQF
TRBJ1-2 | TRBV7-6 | ASSLGGRGGSYGYT